This T cell receptor (beta chain) emerged from a study of OX40 agonist ivuxolimab in advanced cancers. Study background: Under the entry rules, prior anti-PD-1, anti-PD-L1 or anti-CTLA-4 therapy was allowed, and less than 50% had some. Overall study results and limits: Certain nonresponders additionally had low normalized T-cell clonal expansion. The specificity for antigen of the expanded peripheral T cells was not determined.

For this clone: The antigen is undetermined.

Data came from immunoSEQ multiplex PCR; TCRdb stores just in-frame clones and leaves some out. The sample records about 91,000 clones, around four fifths being singletons. Samples of blood were obtained at baseline, on cycle 4 day 1, and on cycle 7 day 1. This TCR was sampled from an adult with an advanced solid tumor such as melanoma, head and neck, liver or kidney cancer. Specimen: CD4+ or CD8+ T cells sorted from blood, collected in a trial of the OX40 agonist ivuxolimab.

The CDR3 reads CASSNPRVTYEQYV. CDR3 DNA: TGTGCCAGCAGTAACCCAAGGGTGACCTACGAGCAGTACGTC. This rearrangement joins TRBV28 to TRBJ2-7; no firm D call. The V end lost 5 bases, the J end lost 2 bases, and 13 bases lay between the germline ends. The CDR3 extends over 14 amino acids. Germline V gene data show CDR1 as MDHEN and CDR2 as SYDVKM.